These 9 T cell receptor beta chains came from one sample sequenced in a study of T cells in Graves' hyperthyroidism and ophthalmopathy. RNA transcripts provided the source from which TCR beta CDR3 regions were amplified. The TCR CDR3 was amplified in a first-round RT-PCR using the HTBI primer set. Using its own MiXCR run on the multiplex PCR reads, TCRdb lists one record per CDR3 protein. The data contain fewer than 900,000 distinct CDR3 sequences, about 17% of them singletons. Sequences were obtained from blood. The source of these receptors is a woman aged 50 to 60 with Graves' hyperthyroidism that later progressed to Graves' ophthalmopathy.

This clonotype came up a few times. The chain joins TRBV6-6 to TRBJ1-3, with no clear D. This CDR3 spans 19 amino acids. CDR1 is MNHNY and CDR2 is SVGAGI in the germline V gene (reference sequence). V gave up 0 bases and J gave up 7 bases, with 25 bases separating them. The CDR3 DNA reads as TGTGCCAGCAGTTACTCGGCCCGATCCAGTAATGTTAGGAGGAACACCATATATTTT. Translating gives CASSYSARSSNVRRNTIYF.

The chain has TRBV7-3 and TRBJ2-6, with 10 bases that match TRBD1. Per the germline V gene, CDR1 is SGHTA and CDR2 is FQGTGA. Germline trimming cut 2 bases from V and 0 bases from J; bases unmatched to any gene: 1. This CDR3 comprises 17 residues. The CDR3 DNA reads TGTGCCAGCAGCTTAGGGACAGGGGTCTCTGGGGCCAACGTCCTGACTTTC. Translated: CASSLGTGVSGANVLTF.

On this clonotype itself: One end of the junction is discordant with germline, which a read error may explain. The chain couples TRBV7-2 to TRBJ2-2; maybe TRBD2 (6 bases). Per the germline V gene, CDR1 is SGHTA and CDR2 is FQGNSA. This CDR3 has 15 residues. CDR3 residues: CASSLWRANTGELFF. The CDR3 DNA follows: TGTGCCAGCAGCTTATGGAGGGCGAATACCGGGGAGCTGTTTTTT.

The chain recombines TRBV30 with TRBJ1-6; D is unclear. Trimming left V 0 bases short and J 11 bases short, with 8 bases between. Germline V CDR1 and CDR2: GTSNPN, SVGIG (reference sequence). The CDR3 runs 12 residues. As DNA, the CDR3 is TGTGCCTGGAGTGTACCAGGACCACCCCTCCACTTT. The encoded protein is CAWSVPGPPLHF. The full variable domain, with the rest looked up from reference TRBV30 and TRBJ1-6, is SQTIHQWPATLVQPVGSPLSLECTVEGTSNPNLYWYRQAAGRGLQLLFYSVGIGQISSEVPQNLSASRPQDRQFILSSKKLLLSDSGFYLCAWSVPGPPLHFGNGTRLTVT.

V and J are TRBV7-8 and TRBJ1-6, with TRBD1 identical over 8 bases. CDR1 and CDR2 from the germline V gene are SGHVS and FQNEAQ. This CDR3 is 17 amino acids long. The ends lost 4 bases at V and 10 bases at J; junction bases unmatched: 15. Here the CDR3 reads CASSYRTGPNSRSPLHF. CDR3 in DNA: TGTGCCAGCAGCTACAGGACAGGGCCGAATTCTAGGTCACCCCTCCACTTT.

The chain couples TRBV11-2 to TRBJ1-1; D possibly corresponds to TRBD1 (6 bases). V lost 6 bases and J lost 6, with 20 bases in between. Germline CDR1 SGHAT, CDR2 FQNNGV. This CDR3 contains 15 residues. The CDR3 loop is CASSFIRTGSAEAFF. CDR3 DNA: TGTGCCAGCAGTTTTATCCGAACAGGGAGCGCTGAAGCTTTCTTT.

This clonotype was recorded many times. The J gene is TRBJ2-7, the V gene TRBV3-1; maybe TRBD2 (5 bases). V was cut by 2 bases and J by 6 bases, with 11 bases left in between. This CDR3 has 13 residues. Germline assignment: CDR1 LGHDT and CDR2 YNNKEL (reference sequence). The CDR3 is CASSQQRRGEQYF. The CDR3 nucleotides are TGTGCCAGCAGCCAACAACGCCGGGGCGAGCAGTACTTC.

This clonotype was seen a handful of times. The rearrangement links TRBV13 to TRBJ1-3, with D perhaps TRBD1 (5 bases). V was cut by 2 bases and J by 2 bases, with 13 bases left in between. Per the germline V gene, CDR1 is PRHDT and CDR2 is FYEKMQ (reference sequence). The CDR3 has 16 amino acids. CDR3 sequence: CASSLQGPSAGNTIYF. The CDR3 DNA follows: TGTGCCAGCAGCTTACAGGGCCCCTCCGCTGGAAACACCATATATTTT.

This clonotype was recorded many times. This chain links TRBV12-3 or TRBV12-4 with TRBJ1-6; D remains ambiguous. CDR3 length equals 12 residues. The germline V and J ends were trimmed by 3 bases and 12 bases, with 9 bases remaining between them. The CDR3 loop is CASSFEEGPLHF. The CDR3 DNA reads as TGTGCCAGCAGTTTTGAGGAAGGACCCCTCCACTTT.